This T cell receptor beta chain appears in the sequencing data of a study of CD8 T cells in ankylosing spondylitis. Study-level points and caveats: There was reportedly significant enrichment of clones that were disease-linked in matched ankylosing spondylitis synovial fluid. Blood of patients with ankylosing spondylitis appeared to be characterized by a TCR beta motif of several highly homologous variants.

Quantitative 5'-RACE was performed with molecular barcodes, and it yielded the TCR beta libraries. MiXCR, run by TCRdb on the 5' RACE reads, gives a single entry per CDR3 protein. The sample carries 130,000 or so distinct CDR3 sequences, 15% to 20% recorded once. Worth noting for this clonotype: Antigen: not known.

Germline lookup yields CDR1 SNHLY and CDR2 FYNNEI. The V and J ends lost 0 bases and 12 bases respectively, with 18 bases between them. This CDR3 is 15 amino acids long. The receptor was isolated from a male donor with ankylosing spondylitis. The chain links TRBV2 to TRBJ2-1, with D maybe TRBD1 (5 bases). The sequencing sample was made of blood, either unsorted or a sorted T cell fraction (not recorded which). CDR3 loop: CASSEARRHVQGQFF. The CDR3 DNA sequence: TGTGCCAGCAGTGAAGCGAGGAGACACGTTCAGGGGCAGTTCTTC.